The 25 T cell receptor beta chains given below trace back to one sample, sequenced in a study of blood T cell repertoires in COVID-19. Profiled with immunoSEQ multiplex PCR; TCRdb holds only in-frame clones, not every one. The sample contains 200,000 to 250,000 clones, approximately 90% of which appear only once. The sample comprised peripheral blood. Receptor source: a man older than 75 with acute or convalescent COVID-19.

The V gene is TRBV6-5, the J gene TRBJ2-5; no firm D call. Germline V CDR1 and CDR2: MNHEY, SVGAGI. V was shortened by 5 bases and J by 0 bases, with 7 bases between the two germline ends. This CDR3 has 13 residues. CDR3 sequence (DNA): TGTGCCAGCAGTCGTTCTGACCAAGAGACCCAGTACTTC. Translation gives CASSRSDQETQYF.

V gene TRBV3-1 (or the pseudogene TRBV3-2) combines with J gene TRBJ2-2; 14 bases match TRBD2. Trimming took 4 bases from V and 5 from J; bases not matched to a gene: 6. CDR1 is LGHDT, CDR2 YNNKEL, per germline (reference sequence). The CDR3 loop spans 17 amino acids. The CDR3 DNA sequence: TGTGCCAGCAGCCTGGGACTAGCGGGAGTGGGAACCGGGGAGCTGTTTTTT. Translated, it gives CASSLGLAGVGTGELFF.

The rearrangement uses TRBV3-1 (or the pseudogene TRBV3-2) and TRBJ2-7, with 11 bases that match TRBD2. Germline V CDR1 and CDR2: LGHDT, YNNKEL (reference sequence). The CDR3 has 17 residues. V shed 3 bases, J shed 0 bases, and the junction held 7 bases outside the gene matches. The DNA of the CDR3 is TGTGCCAGCAGCCACCCTCTAGCGGGAGGCAGCTCCTACGAGCAGTACTTC. It translates to CASSHPLAGGSSYEQYF.

V usage is TRBV6-5 and J usage is TRBJ1-5; a possible D gene is TRBD1 (6 bases). V dropped 6 bases and J dropped 7 bases, with 16 bases sitting between them. This CDR3 is built from 14 residues. Germline CDR1 MNHEY, CDR2 SVGAGI. This CDR3 is CASSDPGGWQPQHF. The CDR3 DNA reads TGTGCCAGCAGCGATCCGGGGGGCTGGCAGCCCCAGCATTTT.

The J gene is TRBJ2-6, the V gene TRBV27, with D possibly TRBD1 on 5 matching bases. Trimming took 6 bases from V and 11 from J, leaving 17 bases between them. CDR3 length: 14 amino acids. Germline V gene data show CDR1 as MNHEY and CDR2 as SMNVEV (reference sequence). The CDR3 reads CASSENPQGDVLTF. CDR3 in DNA: TGTGCCAGCAGCGAAAACCCCCAGGGCGACGTCCTGACTTTC.

The rearrangement joins TRBV19 to TRBJ2-4; D perhaps matches TRBD1 (6 bases). The germline V and J ends were trimmed by 4 bases and 6 bases, with 16 bases remaining between them. The CDR3 extends over 15 amino acids. Germline V gene data show CDR1 as LNHDA and CDR2 as SQIVND (reference sequence). CDR3 DNA sequence: TGTGCCAGTAGTACGAACAGGGCAGGAGGAAACATTCAGTACTTC. Amino acid sequence: CASSTNRAGGNIQYF.

This chain joins TRBV5-4 and TRBJ2-2; 13 positions agree with TRBD2. V gave up 4 bases and J gave up 5 bases; unmatched junction bases: 5. The CDR3 sequence is 16 residues long. The germline CDR1 and CDR2 sequences are SGHNT and YYREEE (reference sequence). CDR3 sequence reads: CASSTGLAGETGELFF. CDR3 bases: TGTGCCAGCAGCACAGGACTAGCGGGAGAAACCGGGGAGCTGTTTTTT.

This chain uses TRBV7-2 with TRBJ1-1, with D perhaps matching TRBD1 (6 bases). V was shortened by 1 base and J by 3 bases, with 12 bases between the two germline ends. The CDR3 is 15 amino acids. Germline V gives CDR1 SGHTA, CDR2 FQGNSA. CDR3 sequence reads: CASSLDQGRDTEAFF. The CDR3 nucleotides are TGTGCCAGCAGCTTAGATCAGGGGCGAGACACTGAAGCTTTCTTT.

Comments on this clone: This same CDR3 is encoded by further DNA sequences in the sample. The chain couples TRBV18 to TRBJ2-5; D ambiguous. Germline V lookup: CDR1 KGHSH, CDR2 LQKENI. With 5 bases removed from V and 1 base from J, the gap between germline ends came to 8 bases. There are 13 residues in the CDR3. The chain's CDR3 is CASSSGSQETQYF. The CDR3 DNA reads as TGTGCCAGCTCATCCGGGTCCCAAGAGACCCAGTACTTC.

The CDR3 is CASSYSKYYEQYV. CDR3 coding DNA: TGTGCCAGCAGTTACTCTAAATACTACGAGCAGTACGTC. The chain is built from TRBV6-6 and TRBJ2-7; D unresolved. Trimming took 0 bases from V and 3 from J, leaving 6 bases between them. The CDR3 is 13 amino acids. Germline CDR1 and CDR2: MNHNY and SVGAGI (reference sequence).

The chain couples TRBV27 to TRBJ1-5; maybe TRBD1 (5 bases). The CDR3 covers 14 residues. Trimming took 3 bases from V and 2 from J, leaving 8 bases between them. Germline-derived CDR1 and CDR2 are MNHEY and SMNVEV (reference sequence). CDR3 coding DNA: TGTGCCAGCAGTTTGGGAGGGGGCAATCAGCCCCAGCATTTT. Translating gives CASSLGGGNQPQHF.

This clone was seen a single time. Here the CDR3 DNA reads TGTGCCAGCAGCTGGGGCGGGGGTGAAAAACTGTTTTTT. It codes for CASSWGGGEKLFF. The chain is built from TRBV11-2 and TRBJ1-4; D may be TRBD1 (5 bases). Germline CDR1 is SGHAT and CDR2 is FQNNGV. The CDR3 extends over 13 amino acids. V was pared by 4 bases and J by 7 bases, with 10 bases between.

The chain carries TRBV19 and TRBJ2-2; no firm D call. V lost 10 bases to trimming and J lost 0 bases, with 12 bases between them. The CDR3 has 14 residues. Germline loops: CDR1 LNHDA, CDR2 SQIVND (reference sequence). As DNA, the CDR3 is TGTGCCACGACCGACATACCGAACACCGGGGAGCTGTTTTTT. Protein sequence: CATTDIPNTGELFF. The whole variable domain, remainder taken from reference TRBV19 and TRBJ2-2, is DGGITQSPKYLFRKEGQNVTLSCEQNLNHDAMYWYRQDPGQGLRLIYYSQIVNDFQKGDIAEGYSVSREKKESFPLTVTSAQKNPTAFYLCATTDIPNTGELFFGEGSRLTVL.

The chain carries TRBV6-1 and TRBJ2-7, with TRBD1 matching 7 bases. This CDR3 region has 15 residues. Trimming at V came to 1 base and at J to 3 bases, leaving 6 bases not matched to a gene. Germline V gene lookup returns CDR1 MNHNS and CDR2 SASEGT. DNA for the CDR3: TGTGCCAGCAGTGAAGATAAGGGGGCTTTCTACGAGCAGTACTTC. This gives the protein CASSEDKGAFYEQYF.

The rearrangement uses TRBV5-1 and TRBJ1-2, with D hard to call. CDR1 and CDR2 from the germline V gene are SGHRS and YFSETQ. The CDR3 loop spans 15 amino acids. Deletions cut 4 bases from V and 3 bases from J, with 16 bases between. CDR3 nucleotides: TGCGCCAGCAGCCCCCTGGAAGGGAGGTACTATGGCTACACCTTC. Amino acids: CASSPLEGRYYGYTF. The full variable domain, completed using reference TRBV5-1 and TRBJ1-2, is KAGVTQTPRYLIKTRGQQVTLSCSPISGHRSVSWYQQTPGQGLQFLFEYFSETQRNKGNFPGRFSGRQFSNSRSEMNVSTLELGDSALYLCASSPLEGRYYGYTFGSGTRLTVV.

J is TRBJ2-7 and V is TRBV11-2; a possible D gene is TRBD2 (5 bases). CDR1 is SGHAT, CDR2 FQNNGV, per germline. V shed 1 base and J shed 3 bases, with 10 bases lying between them. CDR3 length equals 14 residues. The CDR3 DNA sequence: TGTGCCAGCAGCTTAGCCGACGGAGGCTACGAGCAGTACGTC. Its protein is CASSLADGGYEQYV.

The chain carries TRBV10-3 and TRBJ2-3; 7 bases match TRBD1. CDR1 is ENHRY, CDR2 SYGVKD, per germline. This CDR3 spans 15 amino acids. V was pared by 4 bases and J by 1 base, with 5 bases of the junction left unmatched. The CDR3 nucleotides read TGTGCCATCAGTGGGGGACAGTTCGGCACAGATACGCAGTATTTT. Residues: CAISGGQFGTDTQYF.

This rearrangement joins TRBV19 to TRBJ1-4; D is uncertain. V dropped 10 bases and J dropped 7 bases, with 19 bases sitting between them. CDR3 size: 14 residues. The germline gives CDR1 LNHDA, CDR2 SQIVND (reference sequence). The chain's CDR3 is CATSLGRVGEKLFF. The CDR3 region has the DNA TGTGCCACCTCCCTGGGGAGGGTGGGTGAAAAACTGTTTTTT.

The V call is TRBV15, the J call TRBJ2-2; no reliable D call. This CDR3 spans 15 amino acids. The germline V gene encodes CDR1 LNHNV and CDR2 YYDKDF (reference sequence). V was clipped by 0 bases and J by 0 bases, with 5 bases between them. The CDR3 DNA reads TGTGCCACCAGCAGAGAAACAGCGAACACCGGGGAGCTGTTTTTT. Translated, it gives CATSRETANTGELFF.

The rearrangement uses TRBV21-1 and TRBJ2-1; the table gives TRBD1 as D, unverified against the DNA. TRBV21-1 is designated a pseudogene. CDR3 length: 17 amino acids. In DNA form, the CDR3 reads TGTGCCAGCCCAGCCCAGACACGCGCGGACACGTTGGATGAGCAGTTCTTC. The encoded protein is CASPAQTRADTLDEQFF.

The genes are TRBV19 and TRBJ1-4; TRBD1 might be the D (5 bases). Trimming took 10 bases from V and 0 from J, leaving 9 bases between them. Germline V gives CDR1 LNHDA, CDR2 SQIVND (reference sequence). The CDR3 loop spans 13 amino acids. The CDR3 DNA sequence: TGTGCCACCTCGACAGCAACTAATGAAAAACTGTTTTTT. It yields the protein CATSTATNEKLFF.

CDR3 in DNA: TGTGCCAGCTCGGGACTGAGGACAGATACGCAGTATTTT. Its protein is CASSGLRTDTQYF. This chain connects TRBV12-3 or TRBV12-4 to TRBJ2-3; possible D gene TRBD2, 6 bases. The CDR3 runs 13 residues. The V end lost 8 bases, the J end lost 3 bases, and 12 bases lay between the germline ends.

In its sample, this clone was seen a few times. The J gene is TRBJ2-7, the V gene TRBV7-9; no clear D. This CDR3 contains 11 residues. Looked up from germline, CDR1 is SEHNR and CDR2 is FQNEAQ (reference sequence). Trimming cost V 6 bases and J 2 bases, with 5 bases left between them. The CDR3 coding sequence is TGTGCCAGCAGGGTAGCCTACGAGCAGTACGTC. Translated: CASRVAYEQYV.

This rearrangement joins TRBV30 to TRBJ2-1; the D gene is possibly TRBD2 (7 bases). The V end lost 6 bases, the J end lost 11 bases, and 26 bases lay between the germline ends. Germline CDR1 reads GTSNPN; CDR2 reads SVGIG (reference sequence). The CDR3 length is 15 residues. The CDR3 bases are TGTGCCTGCCTCCCCCCGGGCCGAAGGGGGGGGCAGCAGTTCTTC. Translated, it gives CACLPPGRRGGQQFF.

The chain employs TRBV6-5 and TRBJ2-4; the D gene is possibly TRBD2 (5 bases). V was clipped by 6 bases and J by 0 bases, with 12 bases between them. This CDR3 spans 15 amino acids. Germline lookup yields CDR1 MNHEY and CDR2 SVGAGI. The CDR3 sequence: CASRLGPIAKNIQYF. For the CDR3, the DNA is TGTGCCAGCAGACTAGGACCGATAGCCAAAAACATTCAGTACTTC.